This TCR beta chain was obtained from a study of blood T cell repertoires in COVID-19. CDR1 SEHNR and CDR2 FQNEAQ come from the germline V gene (reference sequence). The CDR3 sequence is 17 residues long. The ends lost 0 bases at V and 4 bases at J; junction bases unmatched: 8. Methods used by the authors: Reference gene primer amplification yielded estimated nucleated cell counts. The repertoire was sequenced with immunoSEQ multiplex PCR; TCRdb's copy has only in-frame clones and lacks some. The DNA was the basis for D and trimming; V, J and clone size are from that table. The repertoire consists of 200,000 to 300,000 clones, with approximately 89% occurring once and the leading ten covering approximately 2.3%.

The TCR comes from a woman in her forties or fifties with acute or convalescent COVID-19. The sample was peripheral blood. The V gene is TRBV7-9, the J gene TRBJ2-1; TRBD2 matches 8 bases. Here the CDR3 DNA reads TGTGCCAGCAGCTTAGCGCTAACGGCGGGAGGTTACAATGAGCAGTTCTTC. Translation: CASSLALTAGGYNEQFF.